One and the same sample provided the 30 T cell receptor beta chains below, sequenced in a study of cytomegalovirus exposure and HLA in healthy donors. The primer mix had 60 Vbeta and 13 Jbeta primers. Using immunoSEQ multiplex PCR, the repertoire was profiled, and TCRdb retains in-frame clones only, with some absent. The table has approximately 100,000 clones, 65% to 85% seen once. Sequenced input: PBMCs. The receptors originated from a man aged 50 or older in good health and CMV-seronegative.

CDR3 residues: CASSPKVAGGRNEQFF. CDR3 in DNA: TGTGCCAGCAGCCCGAAAGTGGCAGGGGGCAGGAATGAGCAGTTCTTC. The chain couples TRBV7-2 to TRBJ2-1; 8 bases align to TRBD1. Trimming removed 5 bases from V and 7 bases from J; junction bases left unmatched: 13. This CDR3 comprises 16 residues. Germline values: CDR1 SGHTA, CDR2 FQGNSA.

The chain couples TRBV7-6 to TRBJ2-7; weak D call: TRBD1 (6 bases). Germline CDR1 is SGHVS and CDR2 is FNYEAQ. V was shortened by 4 bases and J by 2 bases, with 15 bases between the two germline ends. The length of the CDR3 is 15 residues. CDR3 protein: CASSSQGTIPYEQYF. In DNA form, the CDR3 reads TGTGCCAGCAGCTCCCAGGGGACGATCCCCTACGAGCAGTACTTC.

The V gene is TRBV30, the J gene TRBJ2-2, with D tentatively TRBD2 (7 bases). The CDR3 runs 14 residues. Germline V gene data show CDR1 as GTSNPN and CDR2 as SVGIG (reference sequence). Trimming shortened V by 4 bases and J by 6 bases, and 15 bases separated the two germline ends. CDR3 coding DNA: TGTGCCTGGACTAGGGGGGGAGATGCCGGGGAGCTGTTTTTT. It yields the protein CAWTRGGDAGELFF.

This clone was seen more than once but under ten times. The chain combines TRBV27 with TRBJ1-1; TRBD1 matches 7 bases. The ends lost 4 bases at V and 0 bases at J; junction bases unmatched: 8. Germline lookup yields CDR1 MNHEY and CDR2 SMNVEV (reference sequence). The CDR3 sequence is 16 residues long. The chain's CDR3 is CASSYRQGAMNTEAFF. In DNA form, the CDR3 reads TGTGCCAGCAGTTACCGACAGGGAGCAATGAACACTGAAGCTTTCTTT.

V is TRBV28 and J is TRBJ2-7, with a weak D call TRBD1 (6 bases). This CDR3 comprises 21 residues. V was cut by 5 bases and J by 0 bases, with 32 bases left in between. The V gene's germline CDR1 is MDHEN and CDR2 SYDVKM. The CDR3 DNA is TGTGCCAGCAGTCCCACCTCCGGGACACAGCCCCTAAATGGTCACTCCTACGAGCAGTACTTC. It encodes CASSPTSGTQPLNGHSYEQYF.

The chain uses TRBV5-6 and TRBJ2-5, with D possibly TRBD1 on 5 matching bases. Germline-derived CDR1 and CDR2 are SGHDT and YYEEEE. This CDR3 comprises 13 residues. The V gene lost 0 bases and the J gene lost 5 bases, with 8 bases spanning the gap. CDR3 coding DNA: TGTGCCAGCAGCTTGGAACAGGACGAGACCCAGTACTTC. This encodes CASSLEQDETQYF.

The CDR3 DNA reads as TGCGCCAGCAGTAGACCAGGGGGTACGCAGTATTTT. Its protein is CASSRPGGTQYF. The chain links TRBV10-1 to TRBJ2-3; TRBD1 matches at 7 bases. Unmatched junction bases numbered 4, after V lost 5 bases and J lost 8 bases. The germline V gene encodes CDR1 WNHNN and CDR2 SYGVQD (reference sequence). The CDR3 is 12 amino acids.

This chain joins TRBV19 and TRBJ1-5; no reliable D call. The CDR3 is 16 amino acids. CDR1 is LNHDA and CDR2 is SQIVND in the germline V gene (reference sequence). Trimming pared 5 bases from V and 2 bases from J, leaving 16 bases between. The CDR3 here is CASSWGGDRGNQPQHF. The CDR3 DNA is TGTGCCAGTAGTTGGGGAGGAGATCGGGGCAATCAGCCCCAGCATTTT.

The genes are TRBV10-3 and TRBJ2-1, with 8 bases identical to TRBD2. Germline V CDR1 and CDR2: ENHRY, SYGVKD. The CDR3 is 15 amino acids. The V and J ends lost 6 bases and 0 bases, in that order; junction bases with no gene match: 4. The CDR3 DNA is TGTGCCATCAGGACCAGCGGGAGCTCCTACAATGAGCAGTTCTTC. Translating it yields CAIRTSGSSYNEQFF.

The V gene is TRBV4-3, the J gene TRBJ2-1; D remains ambiguous. The germline V and J ends were trimmed by 0 bases and 0 bases, with 9 bases remaining between them. CDR1 is LGHNA and CDR2 is YSLEER in the germline V gene. This CDR3 contains 16 residues. The CDR3 region has the DNA TGCGCCAGCAGCCAAGAGGCGGTGCTCTCCTACAATGAGCAGTTCTTC. Residues: CASSQEAVLSYNEQFF.

The chain has TRBV7-9 and TRBJ2-4; 8 positions match TRBD2. This CDR3 region has 16 residues. The V gene end was trimmed by 5 bases and the J gene end by 8 bases; junction bases not matched to a gene: 14. Per the germline V gene, CDR1 is SEHNR and CDR2 is FQNEAQ (reference sequence). The CDR3 loop reads CASSRRDGGGRDIQYF. Here the CDR3 DNA reads TGTGCCAGCAGCCGACGTGACGGGGGGGGCCGAGACATTCAGTACTTC.

The chain combines TRBV2 with TRBJ2-7; D possibly corresponds to TRBD1 (6 bases). Germline CDR1 and CDR2: SNHLY and FYNNEI. The CDR3 totals 16 residues. Trimming took 4 bases from V and 0 from J, leaving 16 bases between them. CDR3 loop: CASSGRGTRSSYEQYF. In DNA form, the CDR3 reads TGTGCCAGCAGTGGAAGGGGGACAAGGAGCTCCTACGAGCAGTACTTC.

V and J are TRBV6-5 and TRBJ1-1; no clear D gene. V was clipped by 4 bases and J by 8 bases, with 8 bases between them. The CDR3 is 11 amino acids. Germline lookup yields CDR1 MNHEY and CDR2 SVGAGI. In DNA form, the CDR3 reads TGTGCCAGCAGTTCCGCGGAGGAAGCTTTCTTT. It yields the protein CASSSAEEAFF.

The CDR3 is CASSLGTSGPTDTQYF. The CDR3 bases are TGTGCCAGCAGCTTAGGGACTAGCGGCCCCACAGATACGCAGTATTTT. The gene calls are TRBV7-3 and TRBJ2-3; 11 bases agree with TRBD2. The germline V gene encodes CDR1 SGHTA and CDR2 FQGTGA. The CDR3 consists of 16 residues. The ends lost 2 bases at V and 2 bases at J; junction bases unmatched: 3.

The V call is TRBV7-3, the J call TRBJ1-1, with no clear D. Germline CDR1 and CDR2: SGHTA and FQGTGA. The V end was cut by 1 base, the J end by 7 bases, with 10 bases between. CDR3 length: 13 residues. The CDR3 DNA reads as TGTGCCAGCAGCTTAAGCACAGTCGGTGAAGCTTTCTTT. Residues: CASSLSTVGEAFF.

The chain carries TRBV19 and TRBJ1-2; 8 bases align to TRBD1. Germline V lookup: CDR1 LNHDA, CDR2 SQIVND (reference sequence). The CDR3 sequence is 15 residues long. J gave up 0 bases and V 5 bases, and 5 bases lay outside the gene matches. CDR3 sequence reads: CASSVQGASNYGYTF. The CDR3 DNA reads TGTGCCAGTAGTGTTCAGGGGGCCTCTAACTATGGCTACACCTTC.

The rearrangement uses TRBV18 and TRBJ1-1; a possible D gene is TRBD1 (6 bases). The CDR3 covers 13 residues. Germline CDR1 KGHSH, CDR2 LQKENI. V was clipped by 4 bases and J by 5 bases, with 11 bases between them. CDR3 DNA sequence: TGTGCCAGCTCACAAACAGGGTTTACTGAAGCTTTCTTT. It is translated as CASSQTGFTEAFF.

The V and J genes are TRBV5-1 and TRBJ2-7; 8 bases align to TRBD1. The length of the CDR3 is 15 residues. Germline V gene lookup returns CDR1 SGHRS and CDR2 YFSETQ. The J segment lost 4 bases and the V segment lost 2 bases, leaving 8 bases of the junction unmatched. Here the CDR3 reads CASSFGTGLSYEQYF. Written as DNA, the CDR3 is TGCGCCAGCAGCTTCGGGACAGGCCTATCTTACGAGCAGTACTTC. Based on the CDR3 plus reference TRBV5-1 and TRBJ2-7, the full variable domain is KAGVTQTPRYLIKTRGQQVTLSCSPISGHRSVSWYQQTPGQGLQFLFEYFSETQRNKGNFPGRFSGRQFSNSRSEMNVSTLELGDSALYLCASSFGTGLSYEQYFGPGTRLTVT.

Points on this clone: Different DNA sequences within this sample yield the same CDR3. The CDR3 loop reads CASSYSTGNEQFF. In DNA form, the CDR3 reads TGTGCCAGCAGTTACTCGACAGGCAATGAGCAGTTCTTC. V usage is TRBV6-5 and J usage is TRBJ2-1; TRBD1 is a possible D gene (6 bases). Trimming took off 0 bases at V and 6 bases at J, with 6 bases between the two ends. CDR1 MNHEY and CDR2 SVGAGI come from the germline V gene. This CDR3 comprises 13 residues.

Only a few counts were recorded for this clone. The junction departs from germline at one end; a sequencing error may be responsible. The chain employs TRBV9 and TRBJ2-7; 7 positions match TRBD2. There are 13 residues in the CDR3. Per germline, CDR1 SGDLS and CDR2 YYNGEE. The CDR3 coding sequence is TGTGCCAGCAGTGTAGGCGGGAGCAGTGAGCAGTACTTC. Residues: CASSVGGSSEQYF.

This clone was observed a few times. Distinct nucleotide sequences in the sample also encode this CDR3. The J gene is TRBJ2-7, the V gene TRBV28, with D possibly TRBD1 on 6 matching bases. There are 12 residues in the CDR3. Germline V gives CDR1 MDHEN, CDR2 SYDVKM. Trimming took off 5 bases at V and 3 bases at J, with 8 bases between the two ends. CDR3 coding DNA: TGTGCCAGCAGTCTAGGGGGCTACGAGCAGTACTTC. Its translation is CASSLGGYEQYF.

This chain joins TRBV9 and TRBJ2-3, with D perhaps TRBD2 (6 bases). CDR3 length: 15 residues. Germline CDR1 and CDR2: SGDLS and YYNGEE. Trimming took 0 bases from V and 2 from J, leaving 10 bases between them. The CDR3 loop reads CASSVGAGPTDTQYF. The CDR3 DNA is TGTGCCAGCAGCGTAGGCGCGGGGCCCACAGATACGCAGTATTTT.

The chain uses TRBV2 and TRBJ1-4, with 8 bases lining up with TRBD1. Trimming at V came to 3 bases and at J to 10 bases, leaving 4 bases not matched to a gene. From germline, CDR1 is SNHLY and CDR2 FYNNEI. The CDR3 sequence is 13 residues long. The CDR3 loop is CASSDTGGGKLFF. In DNA form, the CDR3 reads TGTGCCAGCAGTGACACAGGGGGAGGAAAACTGTTTTTT.

This clone occurred a few times. The chain employs TRBV28 and TRBJ2-1; possible D gene TRBD1, 5 bases. The CDR3 is 15 residues long. The germline V gene has CDR1 MDHEN and CDR2 SYDVKM. Trimming removed 5 bases from V and 2 bases from J, with 13 bases in between. DNA of the CDR3: TGTGCCAGCAGTACACGACAGAAAACCTACAATGAGCAGTTCTTC. It specifies CASSTRQKTYNEQFF.

V and J are TRBV28 and TRBJ2-5; 7 positions agree with TRBD1. The J call could be wrong; TRBJ2-7 is a better fit for the DNA end. Germline CDR1 MDHEN, CDR2 SYDVKM. The CDR3 runs to 16 residues. This CDR3 reads CASSLTLVGTANEQYF. The CDR3 region has the DNA TGTGCCAGCAGCCTAACGCTCGTCGGGACAGCCAACGAGCAGTACTTC.

The CDR3 loop reads CASTSQGSRSYNSPLHF. The CDR3 DNA reads as TGTGCCAGTACTTCGCAGGGGTCGCGATCCTATAATTCACCCCTCCACTTT. The chain recombines TRBV19 with TRBJ1-6, with D perhaps TRBD1 (6 bases). This CDR3 is built from 17 residues. The V end lost 7 bases, the J end lost 1 base, and 17 bases lay between the germline ends. Germline V gene data show CDR1 as LNHDA and CDR2 as SQIVND (reference sequence). Full variable domain (missing parts from reference TRBV19 and TRBJ1-6): DGGITQSPKYLFRKEGQNVTLSCEQNLNHDAMYWYRQDPGQGLRLIYYSQIVNDFQKGDIAEGYSVSREKKESFPLTVTSAQKNPTAFYLCASTSQGSRSYNSPLHFGNGTRLTVT.

The chain links TRBV7-9 to TRBJ2-1; no definite D call. From germline, CDR1 is SEHNR and CDR2 FQNEAQ (reference sequence). V lost 7 bases and J lost 9, with 10 bases in between. The length of the CDR3 is 11 residues. In nucleotides, the CDR3 is TGTGCCAGCAACTCCTTAACTGAGCAGTTCTTC. It encodes CASNSLTEQFF. Looking up the rest from reference TRBV7-9 and TRBJ2-1 gives the full variable domain: DTGVSQNPRHKITKRGQNVTFRCDPISEHNRLYWYRQTLGQGPEFLTYFQNEAQLEKSRLLSDRFSAERPKGSFSTLEIQRTEQGDSAMYLCASNSLTEQFFGPGTRLTVL.

Comments on this clone: Its ends do not fully match the called genes, so a read error is possible. The chain is built from TRBV6-4 and TRBJ2-3; 12 positions match TRBD2. CDR1 MRHNA and CDR2 SNTAGT come from the germline V gene. The CDR3 totals 16 residues. As DNA, the CDR3 is TGTGCCGGCAGTGATCTAGCGGGAGGGGACACAGATACGCAGTATTTT. Translated, it gives CAGSDLAGGDTDTQYF.

CDR3 in DNA: TGTGCCAGCAGACCAACAGGGAGCCCGAACACTGAAGCTTTCTTT. Its protein product is CASRPTGSPNTEAFF. This sequence joins TRBV6-5 and TRBJ1-1; D might be TRBD1 (6 bases). Germline loops: CDR1 MNHEY, CDR2 SVGAGI. Trimming stripped 6 bases from V and 1 base from J, with 15 bases between. The CDR3 has 15 amino acids.

The chain has TRBV5-8 and TRBJ2-7; unclear D gene. This CDR3 is 15 amino acids long. Germline lookup yields CDR1 SGHTS and CDR2 YDEGEE. Trimming took off 7 bases at V and 2 bases at J, with 19 bases between the two ends. The chain's CDR3 is CASGIPSWSTYEQYF. DNA of the CDR3: TGTGCCAGCGGCATACCCTCGTGGAGTACCTACGAGCAGTACTTC.